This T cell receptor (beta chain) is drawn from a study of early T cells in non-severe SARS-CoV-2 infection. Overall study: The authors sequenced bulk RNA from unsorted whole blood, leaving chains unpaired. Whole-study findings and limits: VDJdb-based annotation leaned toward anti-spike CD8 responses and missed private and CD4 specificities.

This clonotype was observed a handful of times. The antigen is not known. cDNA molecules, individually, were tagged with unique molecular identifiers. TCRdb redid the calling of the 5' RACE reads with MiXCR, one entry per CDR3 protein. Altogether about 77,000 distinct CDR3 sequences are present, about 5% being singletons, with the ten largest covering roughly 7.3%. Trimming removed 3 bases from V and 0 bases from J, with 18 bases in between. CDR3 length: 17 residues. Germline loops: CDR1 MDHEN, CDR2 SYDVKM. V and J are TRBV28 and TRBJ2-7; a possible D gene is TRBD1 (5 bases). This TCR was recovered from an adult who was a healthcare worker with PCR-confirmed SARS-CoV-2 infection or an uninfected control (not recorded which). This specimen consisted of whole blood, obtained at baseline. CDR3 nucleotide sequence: TGTGCCAGCAGTTTGTATCATCCAGGGCGCAGCTCCTACGAGCAGTACTTC. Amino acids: CASSLYHPGRSSYEQYF.